The rows below give T cell receptor beta chains drawn from one sample of a study of cytomegalovirus exposure and HLA in healthy donors. Repertoires were generated with immunoSEQ multiplex PCR, while TCRdb's copy carries only in-frame clones and drops some. The table shows more than 95,000 clones, with roughly four fifths occurring only once. Sequencing was performed on PBMCs. The receptor source for this set is a middle-aged man in good health and CMV-seronegative. Both conserved end residues are part of each CDR3. Each record gives: clone size, J gene, CDR3 length, V gene, D gene, CDR3 DNA, CDR3 protein. The D gene is left open where the match is weak. The size field is filled for only some rows; it gives once, few, many or a size class.

>-|TRBJ1-1|13|TRBV19|-
TGTGCCAGTAGCCCGGCAGGGAACACTGAAGCTTTCTTT
CASSPAGNTEAFF
>-|TRBJ1-1|16|TRBV18|TRBD1
TGTGCCAGCTCACCGCTCGGGACAGGGGGTGAGACTGAAGCTTTCTTT
CASSPLGTGGETEAFF
>-|TRBJ1-2|13|TRBV29-1|-
TGCAGCGTTGAAGGAGGCGGATACTATGGCTACACCTTC
CSVEGGGYYGYTF
>-|TRBJ2-2|13|TRBV5-4|-
TGTGCCAGCAGCTCGTCGGTTACCGGGGAGCTGTTTTTT
CASSSSVTGELFF
>-|TRBJ1-1|13|TRBV5-1|-
TGCGCCAGCAGCTTGTCTGCAGGGACTGAAGCTTTCTTT
CASSLSAGTEAFF
>-|TRBJ2-1|16|TRBV11-2|-
TGTGCCAGCAGCACGGGCAGGGTCATGACAAACAATGAGCAGTTCTTC
CASSTGRVMTNNEQFF
>-|TRBJ1-2|14|TRBV2|-
TGTGCCAGCAGTGAATTAGGGGTATTTGGTGGCTACACCTTC
CASSELGVFGGYTF
>-|TRBJ2-3|16|TRBV7-9|TRBD1
TGTGCCAGCAGCTCCCTCGGGACAGGGGGGACAGATACGCAGTATTTT
CASSSLGTGGTDTQYF
>-|TRBJ2-1|14|TRBV2|-
TGTGCCAGCAGTGAAGCGGGGCGGACCGATGAGCAGTTCTTC
CASSEAGRTDEQFF
>once|TRBJ1-4|14|TRBV28|-
TGTGCCAGCAGTTTACGGGGGGCTAATGAAAAACTGTTTTTT
CASSLRGANEKLFF
>once|TRBJ2-7|13|TRBV30|-
TGTGCCTGGAGTGGGCGGGCCCAATACGAGCAGTACTTC
CAWSGRAQYEQYF
>-|TRBJ1-2|15|TRBV7-3|TRBD1
TGTGCCAGCAGGCCCTCCGGGACAGGGACCTATGGCTACACCTTC
CASRPSGTGTYGYTF
>-|TRBJ2-7|15|TRBV5-1|-
TGCGCCAGCAGCTTGGGAGGTAGCGGAGTATACGAGCAGTACTTC
CASSLGGSGVYEQYF
>once|TRBJ1-1|13|TRBV14|-
TGTGCCAGCAGCCAAGTTAGGGGGACTGAAGCTTTCTTT
CASSQVRGTEAFF
>-|TRBJ1-5|14|TRBV2|-
TGTGCCAGCAGTGACCGGCAGGGCAATCAGCCCCAGCATTTT
CASSDRQGNQPQHF
>few|TRBJ2-7|15|TRBV23-1|-
TGCGCCAGCAGGTATATGGTGTCGAGGACCTACGAGCAGTACTTC
CASRYMVSRTYEQYF
>-|TRBJ2-1|16|TRBV19|TRBD2
TGTGCCAGTAGTCCGCGGACTAGCGGGAGGGCCCCTGAGCAGTTCTTC
CASSPRTSGRAPEQFF
>-|TRBJ1-5|14|TRBV27|TRBD1
TGTGCCAGCAGTGGGACAGGGGGTAGTCAGCCCCAGCATTTT
CASSGTGGSQPQHF
>-|TRBJ1-4|14|TRBV4-3|-
TGCGCCAGCAGCCAAGACTCAACTAATGAAAAACTGTTTTTT
CASSQDSTNEKLFF
>once|TRBJ2-1|15|TRBV28|-
TGTGCCAGCAGTTTTGGGGCTCAGGGAGGCGGTGAGCAGTTCTTC
CASSFGAQGGGEQFF
>once|TRBJ2-1|16|TRBV7-9|-
TGTGCCAGCAGCTTAGGAACAGGGTTGGGGTACAATGAGCAGTTCTTC
CASSLGTGLGYNEQFF
>once|TRBJ2-3|16|TRBV11-2|TRBD2
TGTGCCAGCAGCTTCTTCGGGCGGGAGGGGACAGATACGCAGTATTTT
CASSFFGREGTDTQYF
>once|TRBJ1-5|14|TRBV19|-
TGTGCCAGTACACGGCACGAAGGGGATCAGCCCCAGCATTTT
CASTRHEGDQPQHF
>-|TRBJ2-7|13|TRBV29-1|TRBD1
TGCAGCGTTGAGGTTCAGGGGGCCTACGAGCAGTACTTC
CSVEVQGAYEQYF